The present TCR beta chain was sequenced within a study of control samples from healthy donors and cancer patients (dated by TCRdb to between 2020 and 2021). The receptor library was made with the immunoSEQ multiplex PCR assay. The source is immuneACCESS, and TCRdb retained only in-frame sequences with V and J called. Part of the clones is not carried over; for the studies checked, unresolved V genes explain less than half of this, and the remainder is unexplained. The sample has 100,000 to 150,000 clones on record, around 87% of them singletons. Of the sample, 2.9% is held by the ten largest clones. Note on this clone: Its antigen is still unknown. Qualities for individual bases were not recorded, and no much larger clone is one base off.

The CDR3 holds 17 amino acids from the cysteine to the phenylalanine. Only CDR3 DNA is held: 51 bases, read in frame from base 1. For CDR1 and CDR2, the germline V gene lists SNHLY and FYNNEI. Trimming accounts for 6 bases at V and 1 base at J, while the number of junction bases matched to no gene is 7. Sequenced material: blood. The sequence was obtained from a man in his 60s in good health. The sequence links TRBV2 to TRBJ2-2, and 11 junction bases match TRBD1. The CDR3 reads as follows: CASSRTGGHRNTGELFF. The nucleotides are TGTGCCAGCAGCCGGACAGGGGGCCATCGGAACACCGGGGAGCTGTTTTTT. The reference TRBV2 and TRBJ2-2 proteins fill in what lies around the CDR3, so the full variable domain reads EPEVTQTPSHQVTQMGQEVILRCVPISNHLYFYWYRQILGQKVEFLVSFYNNEISEKSEIFDDQFSVERPDGSNFTLKIRSTKLEDSAMYFCASSRTGGHRNTGELFFGEGSRLTVL.